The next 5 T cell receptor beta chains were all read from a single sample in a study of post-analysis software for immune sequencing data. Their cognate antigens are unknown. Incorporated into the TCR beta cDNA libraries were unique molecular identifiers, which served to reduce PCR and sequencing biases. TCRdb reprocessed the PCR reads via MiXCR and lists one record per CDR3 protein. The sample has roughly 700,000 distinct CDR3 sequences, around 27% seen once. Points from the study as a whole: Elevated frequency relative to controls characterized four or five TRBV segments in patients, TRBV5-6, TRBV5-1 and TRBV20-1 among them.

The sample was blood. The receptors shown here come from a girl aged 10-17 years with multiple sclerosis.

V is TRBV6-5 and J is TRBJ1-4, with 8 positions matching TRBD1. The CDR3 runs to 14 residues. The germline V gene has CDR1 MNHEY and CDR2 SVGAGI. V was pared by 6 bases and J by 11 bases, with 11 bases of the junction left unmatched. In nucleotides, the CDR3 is TGTGCCAGCAGGCCCCAGGGGGCGAGAAGTAAACTGTTTTTT. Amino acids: CASRPQGARSKLFF.

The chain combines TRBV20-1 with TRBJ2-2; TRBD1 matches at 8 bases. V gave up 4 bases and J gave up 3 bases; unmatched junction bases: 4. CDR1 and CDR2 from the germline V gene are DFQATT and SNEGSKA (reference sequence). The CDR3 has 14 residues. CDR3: CSANRQGYTGELFF. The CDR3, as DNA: TGCAGTGCTAACCGACAGGGGTACACCGGGGAGCTGTTTTTT.

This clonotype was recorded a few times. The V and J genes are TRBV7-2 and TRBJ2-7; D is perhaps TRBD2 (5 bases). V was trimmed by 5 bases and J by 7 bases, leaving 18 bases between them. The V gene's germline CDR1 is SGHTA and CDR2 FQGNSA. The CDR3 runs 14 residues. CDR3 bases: TGTGCCAGCAGCCAACCCGAGAGGGTGGGGGAGCAGTACTTC. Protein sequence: CASSQPERVGEQYF.

The CDR3 DNA reads TGTGCCAGCAGCTTCACGGTCTACGAGCAGTACTTC. It codes for CASSFTVYEQYF. The V and J genes are TRBV7-9 and TRBJ2-7; D not resolved. CDR1 is SEHNR and CDR2 is FQNEAQ in the germline V gene (reference sequence). V was shortened by 3 bases and J by 3 bases, with 6 bases between the two germline ends. The CDR3 has 12 residues.

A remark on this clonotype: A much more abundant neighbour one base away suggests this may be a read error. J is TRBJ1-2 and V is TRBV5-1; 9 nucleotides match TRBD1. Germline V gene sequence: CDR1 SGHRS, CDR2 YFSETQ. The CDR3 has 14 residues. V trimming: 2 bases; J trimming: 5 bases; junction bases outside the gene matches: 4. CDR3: CASSFRGQGYGYTF. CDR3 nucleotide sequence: TGCGCCAGCAGCTTCAGGGGACAGGGATATGGCTACACCTTC. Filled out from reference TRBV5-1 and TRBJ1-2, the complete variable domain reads KAGVTQTPRYLIKTRGQQVTLSCSPISGHRSVSWYQQTPGQGLQFLFEYFSETQRNKGNFPGRFSGRQFSNSRSEMNVSTLELGDSALYLCASSFRGQGYGYTFGSGTRLTVV.